These 23 T cell receptor beta chains were sequenced from one sample in a study of T-cell memory formation after mild COVID-19. MiXCR, run by TCRdb on the 5' RACE reads, gives a single entry per CDR3 protein. In the table there are around 100,000 distinct CDR3 sequences, 22% of which are singletons. Input material: PBMCs or a T cell subset sorted from them (not recorded which). These TCRs come from a man between 18 and 29 years old who had mild COVID-19 (a few samples of this study predate the infection). Cell type and time point are not known.

The V and J genes are TRBV4-1 and TRBJ1-1; D is ambiguous. CDR1 is MGHRA, CDR2 YSYEKL, per germline. CDR3 length: 16 residues. Trimming cost V 0 bases and J 5 bases, with 16 bases left between them. CDR3 region: CASSQEYTDGLTEAFF. CDR3 in DNA: TGCGCCAGCAGCCAAGAGTATACGGATGGGTTGACTGAAGCTTTCTTT.

This sequence joins TRBV5-1 and TRBJ2-1; 9 bases line up with TRBD1. Germline V gene lookup returns CDR1 SGHRS and CDR2 YFSETQ. V lost 2 bases and J lost 7; bases outside the gene matches: 4. This CDR3 is 14 amino acids long. CDR3 amino acids: CASSFYRGPNEQFF. CDR3 DNA: TGCGCCAGCAGCTTCTACAGGGGGCCGAATGAGCAGTTCTTC.

The chain uses TRBV10-3 and TRBJ1-2; TRBD1 is a possible D gene (5 bases). The germline V and J ends were trimmed by 9 bases and 4 bases, with 30 bases remaining between them. Germline V lookup: CDR1 ENHRY, CDR2 SYGVKD. The length of the CDR3 is 18 residues. The CDR3 DNA follows: TGTGCCATTGAACCCGGCCGGGACGGCATTGGTGGGACCTATGGCTACACCTTC. It codes for CAIEPGRDGIGGTYGYTF.

This clonotype has just a few counts. The rearrangement joins TRBV27 to TRBJ2-5, with D possibly being TRBD1 (6 bases). The germline V gene has CDR1 MNHEY and CDR2 SMNVEV (reference sequence). V gave up 5 bases and J gave up 3 bases, with 10 bases separating them. CDR3 length: 13 residues. CDR3 region: CASSPRTEETQYF. The CDR3 DNA follows: TGTGCCAGCAGTCCTCGGACAGAAGAGACCCAGTACTTC.

This clonotype showed up just a few times. J is TRBJ2-5 and V is TRBV4-1; D call uncertain. The CDR3 covers 15 residues. Germline CDR1 is MGHRA and CDR2 is YSYEKL. The germline V and J ends were trimmed by 4 bases and 3 bases, with 15 bases remaining between them. The CDR3 DNA is TGCGCCAGCAGCCGAATTCCGGGTCCCAAAGAGACCCAGTACTTC. It is translated as CASSRIPGPKETQYF.

The chain carries TRBV6-6 and TRBJ2-7; D unresolved. Trimming removed 7 bases from V and 6 bases from J, with 7 bases in between. The CDR3 spans 10 residues. Germline CDR1 reads MNHNY; CDR2 reads SVGAGI (reference sequence). The DNA of the CDR3 is TGTGCCAGCAAAGCCTCCGAGCAGTACTTC. This gives the protein CASKASEQYF.

The V and J genes are TRBV15 and TRBJ2-2, with a weak D call TRBD2 (6 bases). The V gene's germline CDR1 is LNHNV and CDR2 YYDKDF (reference sequence). Deletions cut 3 bases from V and 4 bases from J, with 15 bases between. The CDR3 consists of 16 residues. The DNA of the CDR3 is TGTGCCACCAGCAGGGTCGGGGGAATCCGCACCGGGGAGCTGTTTTTT. This encodes CATSRVGGIRTGELFF. The whole variable domain, filled in from reference TRBV15 and TRBJ2-2, reads DAMVIQNPRYQVTQFGKPVTLSCSQTLNHNVMYWYQQKSSQAPKLLFHYYDKDFNNEADTPDNFQSRRPNTSFCFLDIRSPGLGDTAMYLCATSRVGGIRTGELFFGEGSRLTVL.

This clonotype was seen only a few times. The chain links TRBV7-9 to TRBJ2-3, with D maybe TRBD2 (7 bases). Trimming cost V 11 bases and J 6 bases, with 24 bases left between them. Germline loops: CDR1 SEHNR, CDR2 FQNEAQ (reference sequence). The CDR3 is 15 amino acids. The CDR3 loop reads CAVRASGQRRDTQYF. The CDR3 region has the DNA TGTGCCGTTCGGGCTAGCGGACAGAGGAGGGATACGCAGTATTTT.

The chain is built from TRBV20-1 and TRBJ2-7; D gene ambiguous. The CDR3 totals 14 residues. From germline, CDR1 is DFQATT and CDR2 SNEGSKA (reference sequence). Trimming shortened V by 1 base and J by 0 bases, and 10 bases separated the two germline ends. The CDR3 loop is CSARASHSSYEQYF. In DNA form, the CDR3 reads TGCAGTGCTAGAGCCTCTCACAGCTCCTACGAGCAGTACTTC.

This clonotype was seen only a few times. The J gene is TRBJ2-3, the V gene TRBV5-6; D is unresolved. The CDR3 runs 12 residues. V shed 0 bases and J shed 10 bases, with 9 bases lying between them. Germline V lookup: CDR1 SGHDT, CDR2 YYEEEE. The CDR3 here is CASSLAPHPQYF. As DNA, the CDR3 is TGTGCCAGCAGCTTGGCCCCCCATCCGCAGTATTTT.

This clonotype was observed a handful of times. The J gene is TRBJ2-7, the V gene TRBV7-9; D unclear. The germline V and J ends were trimmed by 1 base and 3 bases, with 10 bases remaining between them. Per the germline V gene, CDR1 is SEHNR and CDR2 is FQNEAQ (reference sequence). The CDR3 spans 14 residues. The CDR3 protein is CASSLDGENYEQYF. The CDR3 nucleotides read TGTGCCAGCAGCTTAGACGGCGAAAACTACGAGCAGTACTTC.

CDR3 sequence reads: CASSLRTMPDTQYF. The CDR3 DNA is TGTGCCAGCAGTTTGCGGACTATGCCAGATACGCAGTATTTT. J is TRBJ2-3 and V is TRBV12-3 or TRBV12-4; D may be TRBD2 (6 bases). This CDR3 region has 14 residues. The V gene lost 3 bases and the J gene lost 4 bases, with 11 bases spanning the gap.

This clonotype was recorded at least ten times. The chain uses TRBV9 and TRBJ2-1; 7 bases match TRBD1. V lost 2 bases to trimming and J lost 6 bases; unmatched junction nucleotides: 2. Germline loops: CDR1 SGDLS, CDR2 YYNGEE. The CDR3 is made up of 13 amino acids. DNA of the CDR3: TGTGCCAGCAGCGTTAACAGGGGCAATGAGCAGTTCTTC. Translation gives CASSVNRGNEQFF.

CDR3 sequence (DNA): TGTGCCAGCAGCTTAACTAGCGGGGGGCCGGGAATGGATGAGCAGTTCTTC. This gives the protein CASSLTSGGPGMDEQFF. The chain carries TRBV7-8 and TRBJ2-1; 12 nucleotides line up with TRBD2. With 2 bases clipped from V and 8 bases from J, the junction kept 10 bases outside the gene matches. Germline CDR1 and CDR2: SGHVS and FQNEAQ. The CDR3 contains 17 residues.

The rearrangement links TRBV7-9 to TRBJ2-7; D not certain. Trimming took 0 bases from V and 3 from J, leaving 6 bases between them. The CDR3 consists of 13 residues. CDR1 is SEHNR and CDR2 is FQNEAQ in the germline V gene (reference sequence). CDR3 coding DNA: TGTGCCAGCAGCTTAGCAGGGAACTACGAGCAGTACGTC. Amino acids: CASSLAGNYEQYV.

CDR3 in amino acids: CASSDPAARGYTF. As DNA, the CDR3 is TGCGCCAGCAGTGACCCAGCCGCGAGGGGCTACACCTTC. The chain recombines TRBV10-2 with TRBJ1-2; no clear D. Germline assignment: CDR1 WSHSY and CDR2 SAAADI. CDR3 length: 13 residues. V lost 3 bases to trimming and J lost 8 bases, with 13 bases between them.

The V call is TRBV12-3 or TRBV12-4, the J call TRBJ2-5; weak D call: TRBD1 (5 bases). The ends were cut back, 5 bases at V and 1 base at J, with 11 bases in the middle. The CDR3 is 14 amino acids. The CDR3 here is CASSPDNSQETQYF. Here the CDR3 DNA reads TGTGCCAGCAGTCCGGACAATTCCCAAGAGACCCAGTACTTC.

The genes are TRBV10-3 and TRBJ2-7; maybe TRBD1 (5 bases). There are 13 residues in the CDR3. The germline V gene has CDR1 ENHRY and CDR2 SYGVKD. Deletions cut 3 bases from V and 1 base from J, with 7 bases between. In nucleotides, the CDR3 is TGTGCCATCAGTGATAAGGGGTCCTACGAGCAGTACTTC. Residues: CAISDKGSYEQYF.

Worth noting for this clonotype: This may come from a read error, since a much larger clone is one base off. The rearrangement links TRBV20-1 to TRBJ2-6; D gene unclear. V lost 2 bases to trimming and J lost 0 bases, with 2 bases between them. This CDR3 contains 13 residues. The germline V gene encodes CDR1 DFQATT and CDR2 SNEGSKA (reference sequence). The CDR3 spells CSARISGANVLTF. The CDR3 DNA sequence: TGCAGTGCTAGAATCTCTGGGGCCAACGTCCTGACTTTC.

This clonotype was counted a few times. The chain carries TRBV6-1 and TRBJ2-1; a possible D gene is TRBD1 (6 bases). Germline V lookup: CDR1 MNHNS, CDR2 SASEGT. The CDR3 has 17 residues. The ends were cut back, 5 bases at V and 2 bases at J, with 19 bases in the middle. The CDR3 region is CASSPRGVGAAYNEQFF. The CDR3 bases are TGTGCCAGCAGTCCAAGAGGGGTGGGGGCCGCCTACAATGAGCAGTTCTTC.

This clonotype was found a few times. The genes are TRBV3-1 and TRBJ2-7; 7 bases agree with TRBD1. Germline-derived CDR1 and CDR2 are LGHDT and YNNKEL (reference sequence). CDR3 length: 13 residues. V was clipped by 1 base and J by 7 bases; unmatched bases: 4. The CDR3 nucleotides read TGTGCCAGCAGCCAAGGGTCAGGGGGAGAGCAGTACGTC. Its translation is CASSQGSGGEQYV.

This rearrangement joins TRBV15 to TRBJ2-7, with TRBD2 as a possible D gene (5 bases). V shed 5 bases and J shed 6 bases, with 17 bases lying between them. The CDR3 is made up of 14 amino acids. Germline CDR1 and CDR2: LNHNV and YYDKDF (reference sequence). DNA for the CDR3: TGTGCCACCAGCGAGCGGTTGCCATGGGGCGAGCAGTACTTC. Its protein is CATSERLPWGEQYF.

This clonotype has more than one count but fewer than ten. The V and J genes are TRBV29-1 and TRBJ1-5; TRBD1 aligns across 8 bases. Germline loops: CDR1 SQVTM, CDR2 ANQGSEA. The V and J ends lost 7 bases and 0 bases, in that order; junction bases with no gene match: 5. The CDR3 length is 14 residues. The CDR3 spells CSAQTGDSNQPQHF. As DNA, the CDR3 is TGCAGCGCACAGACAGGGGATAGCAATCAGCCCCAGCATTTT.